The next 27 T cell receptor beta chains were all read from a single sample in a study of blood T cell repertoires in COVID-19. Some clones are missing from TCRdb's copy, which holds only in-frame ones; the method was immunoSEQ multiplex PCR. The profile covers over 120,000 clones, with around four fifths appearing a single time and around 5% taken by the ten largest. The sequenced sample was peripheral blood. The receptors were gathered from a human donor in a cohort sampled during active COVID-19.

The chain uses TRBV27 and TRBJ2-2; a weak D match, TRBD1 (6 bases). The V gene lost 6 bases and the J gene lost 7 bases, with 15 bases spanning the gap. Germline V gene data show CDR1 as MNHEY and CDR2 as SMNVEV (reference sequence). This CDR3 region has 14 residues. Written as DNA, the CDR3 is TGTGCCAGCAGCCACAGACAGGACGTCGGGGAGCTGTTTTTT. This translates into CASSHRQDVGELFF.

The rearrangement links TRBV7-8 to TRBJ2-4, with D tentatively TRBD1 (6 bases). The germline CDR1 and CDR2 sequences are SGHVS and FQNEAQ. The CDR3 loop spans 16 amino acids. V lost 4 bases to trimming and J lost 1 base, with 14 bases between them. In DNA, the CDR3 is TGTGCCAGCAGCTCATACAGGGAAAAGGCCAAAAACATTCAGTACTTC. Its translation is CASSSYREKAKNIQYF.

The chain uses TRBV30 and TRBJ2-2; tentatively, D is TRBD2 (5 bases). Germline loops: CDR1 GTSNPN, CDR2 SVGIG (reference sequence). The V and J ends lost 1 base and 5 bases respectively, with 11 bases between them. This CDR3 region has 14 residues. The CDR3 is CAWSATTTTGELFF. The CDR3 DNA follows: TGTGCCTGGAGTGCGACTACTACAACCGGGGAGCTGTTTTTT.

The genes are TRBV2 and TRBJ2-7, with a tentative D call TRBD1 (5 bases). The CDR3 is 12 amino acids. CDR1 is SNHLY, CDR2 FYNNEI, per germline. The V end was cut by 8 bases, the J end by 2 bases, with 10 bases between. The CDR3 nucleotides read TGTGCCAGCTGGCAGGGCGCCTACGAGCAGTACGTC. This translates into CASWQGAYEQYV.

The chain recombines TRBV19 with TRBJ1-2; a weak D match, TRBD1 (5 bases). The V and J ends lost 9 bases and 5 bases respectively, with 19 bases between them. Germline CDR1 reads LNHDA; CDR2 reads SQIVND (reference sequence). The CDR3 spans 14 residues. The CDR3: CASPTDRGLYGYTF. The CDR3 DNA sequence: TGTGCCAGCCCCACCGACAGAGGACTATATGGCTACACCTTC.

This clone showed up just once. This chain uses TRBV12-3 or TRBV12-4 with TRBJ2-3; tentative D call: TRBD1 (6 bases). The V gene lost 8 bases and the J gene lost 9 bases, with 15 bases spanning the gap. The CDR3 runs 12 residues. In nucleotides, the CDR3 is TGTGCCAGCCGTCAGGGGAGTAGGACGCAGTATTTT. Protein sequence: CASRQGSRTQYF.

The chain couples TRBV27 to TRBJ2-7; TRBD1 matches at 12 bases. V was pared by 9 bases and J by 2 bases, with 11 bases of the junction left unmatched. The CDR3 spans 16 residues. CDR1 and CDR2 (germline): MNHEY, SMNVEV (reference sequence). Written as DNA, the CDR3 is TGTGCCAGGCCGGGACAGGGGGCGTTAGTCACCTACGAGCAGTACGTC. Translation gives CARPGQGALVTYEQYV.

The rearrangement uses TRBV4-2 and TRBJ1-2; 8 bases are shared with TRBD1. With V trimmed by 3 bases and J by 8 bases, 11 bases remained unmatched. There are 15 residues in the CDR3. Per the germline V gene, CDR1 is LGHNA and CDR2 is YNFKEQ. The CDR3 protein is CASSQRTGPGGGYTF. For the CDR3, the DNA is TGTGCCAGCAGCCAGAGGACAGGGCCGGGTGGGGGCTACACCTTC.

This clone was detected only a few times. The chain has TRBV28 and TRBJ2-7; D is possibly TRBD1 (5 bases). The germline V gene has CDR1 MDHEN and CDR2 SYDVKM. Trimming shortened V by 7 bases and J by 3 bases, and 16 bases separated the two germline ends. The CDR3 spans 14 residues. CDR3 loop: CASTPEGALYEQYF. In nucleotides, the CDR3 is TGTGCCAGCACGCCGGAAGGGGCTCTCTACGAGCAGTACTTC.

The rearrangement uses TRBV5-1 and TRBJ2-2; TRBD1 agrees at 7 bases. V dropped 9 bases and J dropped 6; count of bases not matched to a gene: 8. The germline CDR1 and CDR2 sequences are SGHRS and YFSETQ. The CDR3 spans 13 residues. The CDR3 is CATRQGESGELFF. The CDR3 nucleotides read TGCGCCACTCGACAGGGCGAATCCGGGGAGCTGTTTTTT.

The rearrangement joins TRBV10-3 to TRBJ2-7; TRBD1 matches 11 bases. CDR1 is ENHRY and CDR2 is SYGVKD in the germline V gene. The CDR3 has 12 amino acids. J was trimmed by 4 bases and V by 8 bases; bases with no gene match: 1. CDR3 coding DNA: TGTGCCATCGGGGACAGGGGGTACGAGCAGTACGTC. Its protein product is CAIGDRGYEQYV.

This clone turned up a few times. This chain connects TRBV6-5 to TRBJ1-4; a weak D match, TRBD1 (5 bases). Germline V lookup: CDR1 MNHEY, CDR2 SVGAGI. Between the trimmed V and J ends, which lost 0 bases and 5 bases, there was a span of 10 bases. The CDR3 runs to 15 residues. Written as DNA, the CDR3 is TGTGCCAGCAGTTACTCGCATCAGGGCAATGAAAAACTGTTTTTT. Its translation is CASSYSHQGNEKLFF.

V gene TRBV14 combines with J gene TRBJ2-5, with D possibly TRBD2 on 5 matching bases. V was clipped by 0 bases and J by 5 bases, with 7 bases between them. The CDR3 length is 13 residues. Per the germline V gene, CDR1 is SGHDN and CDR2 is FVKESK. DNA of the CDR3: TGTGCCAGCAGCCAAGAGTGGAGGGAGACCCAGTACTTC. Protein: CASSQEWRETQYF.

In its sample, this clone was seen once. The rearrangement joins TRBV11-2 to TRBJ2-4, with 10 bases that match TRBD1. The CDR3 has 16 residues. Germline assignment: CDR1 SGHAT and CDR2 FQNNGV. Trimming took 4 bases from V and 9 from J; bases not matched to a gene: 12. In DNA, the CDR3 is TGTGCCAGCAGCTCCGTTAAGGAGACAGGGGGCCTCATTCAGTACTTC. Translating gives CASSSVKETGGLIQYF.

The genes are TRBV5-5 and TRBJ2-1; 14 bases match TRBD2. Looked up from germline, CDR1 is SGHKS and CDR2 is YYEKEE (reference sequence). The CDR3 sequence is 15 residues long. With 4 bases clipped from V and 7 bases from J, the junction kept 4 bases outside the gene matches. The CDR3 sequence: CASSIRTSGRNEQFF. CDR3 in DNA: TGTGCCAGCAGCATACGGACTAGCGGGAGGAATGAGCAGTTCTTC. Looking up the rest from reference TRBV5-5 and TRBJ2-1 gives the full variable domain: DAGVTQSPTHLIKTRGQQVTLRCSPISGHKSVSWYQQVLGQGPQFIFQYYEKEERGRGNFPDRFSARQFPNYSSELNVNALLLGDSALYLCASSIRTSGRNEQFFGPGTRLTVL.

The chain links TRBV2 to TRBJ2-3; 13 positions agree with TRBD2. After removal of 4 bases from V and 6 bases from J, the junction contained 4 bases not matched to a gene. Germline V gene data show CDR1 as SNHLY and CDR2 as FYNNEI. CDR3 size: 15 residues. This CDR3 reads CASSGTSGRGDTQYF. Written as DNA, the CDR3 is TGTGCCAGCAGTGGTACTAGCGGGAGGGGGGATACGCAGTATTTT. The whole variable domain, remainder taken from reference TRBV2 and TRBJ2-3, is EPEVTQTPSHQVTQMGQEVILRCVPISNHLYFYWYRQILGQKVEFLVSFYNNEISEKSEIFDDQFSVERPDGSNFTLKIRSTKLEDSAMYFCASSGTSGRGDTQYFGPGTRLTVL.

The chain links TRBV5-1 to TRBJ1-5, with 8 nucleotides matching TRBD1. The CDR3 contains 14 residues. V shed 4 bases and J 7 bases; nucleotides not matched to a gene: 7. Looked up from germline, CDR1 is SGHRS and CDR2 is YFSETQ. The CDR3 DNA sequence: TGCGCCAGCAGCCTTGGACAGGGCGGCCAGCCCCAGCATTTT. This translates into CASSLGQGGQPQHF. The whole variable domain, remainder taken from reference TRBV5-1 and TRBJ1-5, is KAGVTQTPRYLIKTRGQQVTLSCSPISGHRSVSWYQQTPGQGLQFLFEYFSETQRNKGNFPGRFSGRQFSNSRSEMNVSTLELGDSALYLCASSLGQGGQPQHFGDGTRLSIL.

The rearrangement links TRBV7-9 to TRBJ2-1; D is perhaps TRBD2 (5 bases). Germline-derived CDR1 and CDR2 are SEHNR and FQNEAQ (reference sequence). The CDR3 length is 16 residues. The germline V and J ends were trimmed by 4 bases and 4 bases, with 17 bases remaining between them. The CDR3 is CASSYSDTRGYNEQFF. In nucleotides, the CDR3 is TGTGCCAGCAGCTATTCTGACACGCGAGGGTACAATGAGCAGTTCTTC.

This clone was counted once. DNA for the CDR3: TGTGCCAGCAGTGAATGGGAGGGGTCCAGGGACGGTAACACTGAAGCTTTCTTT. Protein sequence: CASSEWEGSRDGNTEAFF. This chain links TRBV25-1 with TRBJ1-1; tentative D call: TRBD1 (5 bases). Per germline, CDR1 MGHDK and CDR2 SYGVNS. The CDR3 runs to 18 residues. V lost 1 base, J lost 2 bases, and 20 bases lay in between.

This clone has a handful of counts. The gene calls are TRBV3-1 (or the pseudogene TRBV3-2) and TRBJ2-1; D perhaps matches TRBD2 (7 bases). CDR3 length equals 16 residues. Germline V CDR1 and CDR2: LGHDT, YNNKEL (reference sequence). Deletions cut 1 base from V and 9 bases from J, with 19 bases between. CDR3 amino acids: CASSQGGGGARIEQFF. In DNA, the CDR3 is TGTGCCAGCAGCCAAGGAGGAGGGGGGGCCCGGATTGAGCAGTTCTTC.

The chain is built from TRBV3-1 (or the pseudogene TRBV3-2) and TRBJ1-6, with 11 bases fitting TRBD1. The CDR3 consists of 16 residues. Germline loops: CDR1 LGHDT, CDR2 YNNKEL (reference sequence). With V trimmed by 1 base and J by 6 bases, 2 bases remained unmatched. CDR3 sequence: CASSQAGTGGNSPLHF. The CDR3 nucleotides read TGTGCCAGCAGCCAAGCCGGGACAGGGGGTAATTCACCCCTCCACTTT.

The rearrangement links TRBV2 to TRBJ2-7, with 9 bases identical to TRBD1. This CDR3 contains 15 residues. The V gene end was trimmed by 6 bases and the J gene end by 3 bases; junction bases not matched to a gene: 9. The germline V gene encodes CDR1 SNHLY and CDR2 FYNNEI. The CDR3 DNA follows: TGTGCCAGCAGGGAGGGGACAGGGACAAGCTACGAGCAGTACTTC. This encodes CASREGTGTSYEQYF.

This chain uses TRBV6-5 with TRBJ2-1; D possibly corresponds to TRBD2 (5 bases). V gave up 9 bases and J gave up 7 bases, with 10 bases separating them. This CDR3 spans 11 amino acids. Germline values: CDR1 MNHEY, CDR2 SVGAGI. CDR3 bases: TGTGCCAGTTTCCGCGGGAATGAGCAGTTCTTC. It is translated as CASFRGNEQFF.

The gene calls are TRBV7-3 and TRBJ2-7, with TRBD2 identical over 7 bases. V was pared by 2 bases and J by 7 bases, with 2 bases of the junction left unmatched. The CDR3 covers 12 residues. Germline loops: CDR1 SGHTA, CDR2 FQGTGA. The CDR3 reads CASSLDGREQYF. DNA for the CDR3: TGTGCCAGCAGCTTAGACGGGAGGGAGCAGTACTTC.

The chain combines TRBV10-3 with TRBJ2-3, with TRBD1 matching over 9 bases. The germline V gene encodes CDR1 ENHRY and CDR2 SYGVKD. The CDR3 has 16 residues. The V segment lost 0 bases and the J segment 3 bases; nucleotides outside the gene matches: 4. The CDR3 bases are TGTGCCATCAGTGAGTCGGGGACAGGGAGGACAGATACGCAGTATTTT. Encoded protein: CAISESGTGRTDTQYF.

The V gene is TRBV4-2, the J gene TRBJ2-7; TRBD2 might be the D (5 bases). V gave up 1 base and J gave up 2 bases, with 12 bases separating them. This CDR3 is built from 15 residues. Germline V gene sequence: CDR1 LGHNA, CDR2 YNFKEQ. CDR3 region: CASSQAAGATYEQYF. The CDR3, as DNA: TGTGCCAGCAGCCAAGCGGCGGGCGCCACCTACGAGCAGTACTTC.

The chain is built from TRBV29-1 and TRBJ1-1; D unresolved. V lost 6 bases, J lost 1 base, and 9 bases lay in between. Germline V CDR1 and CDR2: SQVTM, ANQGSEA. CDR3 length: 12 residues. CDR3 in amino acids: CSVGVGNTEAFF. The CDR3 DNA sequence: TGCAGCGTCGGAGTAGGGAACACTGAAGCTTTCTTT.